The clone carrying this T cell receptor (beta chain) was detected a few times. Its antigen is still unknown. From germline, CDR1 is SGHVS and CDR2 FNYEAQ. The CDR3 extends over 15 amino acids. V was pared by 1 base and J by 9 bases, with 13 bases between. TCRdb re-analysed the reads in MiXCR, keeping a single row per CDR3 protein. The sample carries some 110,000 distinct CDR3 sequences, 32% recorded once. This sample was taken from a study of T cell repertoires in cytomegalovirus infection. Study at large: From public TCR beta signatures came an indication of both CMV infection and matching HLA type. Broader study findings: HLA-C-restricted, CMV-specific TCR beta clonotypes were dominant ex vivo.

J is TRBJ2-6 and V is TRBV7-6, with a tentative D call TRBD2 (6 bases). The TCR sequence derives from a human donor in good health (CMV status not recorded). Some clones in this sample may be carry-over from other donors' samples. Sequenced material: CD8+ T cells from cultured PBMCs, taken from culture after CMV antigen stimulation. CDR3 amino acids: CASSLGLGGNNVLTF. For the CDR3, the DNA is TGTGCCAGCAGCTTAGGTCTTGGGGGGAACAACGTCCTGACTTTC.